This T cell receptor (beta chain) stems from a study of T-cell reconstitution after alpha-beta-depleted transplantation in children. This clonotype was seen ten or more times. V lost 4 bases, J lost 3 bases, and 5 bases stayed unmatched. Germline CDR1 and CDR2: MNHEY and SVGEGT. The CDR3 sequence is 15 residues long. The TCRbeta library was prepared with unique molecular identifiers. TCRdb fed the PCR reads into MiXCR, producing one record per CDR3 protein. Among 200,000 to 250,000 distinct CDR3 sequences listed, roughly 7.7% were seen once. The sample here was PBMCs, mostly from graft donor cells, taken 180 days after TCRalphabeta/CD19-depleted stem cell transplant. The chain uses TRBV6-2 or TRBV6-3 and TRBJ2-5; TRBD2 aligns across 10 bases. This receptor was taken from a male patient between 5 and 17 years old who had a stem cell transplant for acute lymphoblastic leukemia, so the T cells may come from the graft donor. CDR3 in DNA: TGTGCCAGCAGTTTCGGACTAGCGGTTGAAGAGACCCAGTACTTC. Amino acids: CASSFGLAVEETQYF.